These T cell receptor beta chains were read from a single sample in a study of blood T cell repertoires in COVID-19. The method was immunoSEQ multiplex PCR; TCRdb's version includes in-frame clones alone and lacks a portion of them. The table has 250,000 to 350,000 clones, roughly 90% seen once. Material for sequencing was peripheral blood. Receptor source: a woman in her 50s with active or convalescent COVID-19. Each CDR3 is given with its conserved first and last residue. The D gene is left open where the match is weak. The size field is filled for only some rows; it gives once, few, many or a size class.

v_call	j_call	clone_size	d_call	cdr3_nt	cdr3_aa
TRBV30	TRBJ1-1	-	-	TGTGCCTGGAGTGTAAGCGGCGGGAACACTGAAGCTTTCTTT	CAWSVSGGNTEAFF
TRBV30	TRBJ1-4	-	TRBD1	TGTGCCTGGAGCGCCAACCCTTGGACAGGGGGCATTGAAAAACTGTTTTTT	CAWSANPWTGGIEKLFF
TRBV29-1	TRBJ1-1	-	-	TGCAGCGTTGATAGGGGCACTGAAGCTTTCTTT	CSVDRGTEAFF
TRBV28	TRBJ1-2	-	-	TGTGCCAGCAGCCCCTCTCAAGGGGGATACGGCTACACCTTC	CASSPSQGGYGYTF
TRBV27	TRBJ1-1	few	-	TGTGCCAGCAGCCGCAGACAGTACACTGAAGCTTTCTTT	CASSRRQYTEAFF
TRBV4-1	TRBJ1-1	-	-	TGCGCCAGCAGCCAATTAGCCATTTTGAACACTGAAGCTTTCTTT	CASSQLAILNTEAFF
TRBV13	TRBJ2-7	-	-	TGTGCCAGCAGCCAATGGGGGGACTCCGTCTACGAGCAGTACTTC	CASSQWGDSVYEQYF
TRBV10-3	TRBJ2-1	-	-	TGTGCCATCAGTGAGCCGACTCCGAGATGGGAGCAGTTCTTC	CAISEPTPRWEQFF
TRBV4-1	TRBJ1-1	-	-	TGCGCCAGCAGCCCCAATCCGGGGAATCGGGCTTTCTTT	CASSPNPGNRAFF
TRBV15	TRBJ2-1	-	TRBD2	TGTGCCACCTCTAGCGGGGGGGCCTATAATGAGCAGTTCTTC	CATSSGGAYNEQFF
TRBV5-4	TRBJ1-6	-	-	TGTGCCAGCAGCTTGGTGGGGAGAGATAATTCACCCCTCCACTTT	CASSLVGRDNSPLHF
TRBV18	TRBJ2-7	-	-	TGTGCCAGCTCACCAGGAGGGGGGGGCAGGAACTACGAGCAGTACTTC	CASSPGGGGRNYEQYF
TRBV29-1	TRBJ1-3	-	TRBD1	TGCAGCGTAGGGGACAGGGGGTTGAACACCATATATTTT	CSVGDRGLNTIYF
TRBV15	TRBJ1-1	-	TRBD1	TGTGCCACCAGAGTCTACAGGGGGCTCATGAACACTGAAGCTTTCTTT	CATRVYRGLMNTEAFF
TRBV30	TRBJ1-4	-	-	TGTGCCTGGAGTGTCCCTACAGGGCGCCTTAATGAAAAACTGTTTTTT	CAWSVPTGRLNEKLFF
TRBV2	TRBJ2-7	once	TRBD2	TGTGCCAGCAGTGAAATGGGGTTCGGTAGCGGGGACTCCTACGAGCAGTACTTC	CASSEMGFGSGDSYEQYF
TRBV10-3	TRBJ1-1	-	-	TGTGCCATCAGACCCTCCCTTGGCCTGGTCACTGAAGCTTTCTTT	CAIRPSLGLVTEAFF
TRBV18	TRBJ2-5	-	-	TGTGCCAGCTCACCACGCAGCGAACCAACGATGCTAGAGACCCAGTACTTC	CASSPRSEPTMLETQYF
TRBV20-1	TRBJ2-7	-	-	TGCAGTGTGACCCCTCCGGGCGAGCAGTACTTC	CSVTPPGEQYF
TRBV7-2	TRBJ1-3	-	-	TGTGCCAGCAGCTTAAGGTCGGCGGTTTCGGGGGGAAACACCATATATTTT	CASSLRSAVSGGNTIYF
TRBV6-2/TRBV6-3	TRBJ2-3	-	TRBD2	TGTGCCAGCAGTAGTAGCGGGGGGGCTACGGATACGCAGTATTTT	CASSSSGGATDTQYF
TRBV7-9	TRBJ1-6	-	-	TGTGCCAGCAGCGCCGACAGTACCTGGTACTATAATTCACCCCTCCACTTT	CASSADSTWYYNSPLHF
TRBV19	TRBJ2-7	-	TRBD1	TGTGCCAGTACCGGACCGGGACAGGGCTCCTACGAGCAGTACTTC	CASTGPGQGSYEQYF
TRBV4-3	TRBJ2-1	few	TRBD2	TGCGCCAGCAGCCAAGATTATAGCGGGAGGGCCTATGATGAGCAGTTCTTC	CASSQDYSGRAYDEQFF
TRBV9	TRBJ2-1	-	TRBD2	TGTGCCAGCAGCCTTACTAGCGGACCCTACAATGAGCAGTTCTTC	CASSLTSGPYNEQFF
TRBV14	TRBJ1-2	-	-	TGTGCCAGCAGCCAAGCACAGCACTATGGCTACACCTTC	CASSQAQHYGYTF
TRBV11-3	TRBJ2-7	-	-	TGTGCCAGCAGCTCCTCCGGTTCCCGCGAGCAGTACTTC	CASSSSGSREQYF
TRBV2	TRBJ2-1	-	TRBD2	TGTGCCACCGCATATGGACTAGAAGAGTTCTTC	CATAYGLEEFF
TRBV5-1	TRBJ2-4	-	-	TGCGCCAGCAGCTTGGCGGCGGGACTAGCCAAAAACATTCAGTACTTC	CASSLAAGLAKNIQYF
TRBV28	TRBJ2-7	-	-	TGTGCCAGCAGTTTAGGGGGCAGCTCCTACGAGCAGTACTTC	CASSLGGSSYEQYF
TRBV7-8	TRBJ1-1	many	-	TGTGCCAGCAGCTTACCCCGAGGTGGGAACACTGAAGCTTTCTTT	CASSLPRGGNTEAFF
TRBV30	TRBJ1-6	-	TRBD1	TGTGCCTGGAGGGGAGGGACAGGAGTCTATAATTCACCCCTCCACTTT	CAWRGGTGVYNSPLHF
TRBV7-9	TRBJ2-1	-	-	TGTGCCAGCAGCTTAGTCTGGGGGACTGCCTCCTACAATGAGCAGTTCTTC	CASSLVWGTASYNEQFF
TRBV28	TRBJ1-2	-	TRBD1	TGTGCCAGCAGTCACTCGACAGGGGTGAGTGGCTACACCTTC	CASSHSTGVSGYTF
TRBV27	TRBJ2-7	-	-	TGTGCCAGCAGTTTAGCGGACAGACCTTACGAGCAGTACTTC	CASSLADRPYEQYF
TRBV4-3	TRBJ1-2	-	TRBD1	TGCGCCAGCAGTCACACACAGGGGGCGAATGGCTACACCTTC	CASSHTQGANGYTF
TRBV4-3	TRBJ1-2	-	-	TGCGCCAGCAGCCAAGATGAGGAGGGTTTTGGACGCTATGGCTACACCTTC	CASSQDEEGFGRYGYTF
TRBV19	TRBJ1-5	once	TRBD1	TGTGCCAGTAGTACAACCGGGACAGGGAAGCAGCCCCAGCATTTT	CASSTTGTGKQPQHF
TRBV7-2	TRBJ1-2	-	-	TGTGCCAGCAGTTACAGGGATATCTATGGCTACACCTTC	CASSYRDIYGYTF
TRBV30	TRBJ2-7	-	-	TGTGCCTGGGCCACAGGGATAGGTACCGACGAGCAGTACTTC	CAWATGIGTDEQYF
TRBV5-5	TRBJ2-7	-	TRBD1	TGTGCCAGCAGCTTGGGACAGGGACGGGACTCCTACGAGCAGTACTTC	CASSLGQGRDSYEQYF
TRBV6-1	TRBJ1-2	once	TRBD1	TGTGCCAGCAGTGACCGGACAGGGACCGGCTACACCTTC	CASSDRTGTGYTF
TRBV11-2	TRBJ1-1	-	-	TGTGCCAGCAGCTTAGTATCGCGAGGCGCTGAAGCTTTCTTT	CASSLVSRGAEAFF
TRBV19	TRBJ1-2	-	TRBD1	TGTGCCAGTAGTACCGGGACAGGGAGCACCAACTATGGCTACACCTTC	CASSTGTGSTNYGYTF
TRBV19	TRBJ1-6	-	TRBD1	TGTGCCAGTAGTACAACTCCGGGACAGGGTTCACCCCTCCACTTT	CASSTTPGQGSPLHF
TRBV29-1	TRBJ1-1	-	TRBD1	TGCAGCGCCAGACAGGGATACACTGAAGCTTTCTTT	CSARQGYTEAFF
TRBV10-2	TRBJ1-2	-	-	TGCGCCAGCAGTGGGACGAGGGGGGGTGTTGGCTACACCTTC	CASSGTRGGVGYTF
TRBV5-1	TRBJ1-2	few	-	TGCGCCAGCAGCTTGGACAGTAATATTGGGGGCTACACCTTC	CASSLDSNIGGYTF